Listed here are 20 T cell receptor beta chains from one sample, sequenced in a study of cytomegalovirus exposure and HLA in healthy donors. Researchers ran the PCR with 60 Vbeta and 13 Jbeta primers. Produced via immunoSEQ multiplex PCR; TCRdb's table is partial and in-frame only. The data contain 75,000 to 100,000 clones, around 82% of them singletons. Source material: PBMCs. All receptors come from a man aged 40-55 years in good health and CMV-seronegative.

This sequence joins TRBV30 and TRBJ2-2; possibly TRBD1 for D (6 bases). The CDR3 is 15 residues long. CDR1 GTSNPN and CDR2 SVGIG come from the germline V gene (reference sequence). V was trimmed by 2 bases and J by 0 bases, leaving 10 bases between them. Here the CDR3 reads CAWSSTGANTGELFF. The CDR3 DNA follows: TGTGCCTGGAGTTCGACAGGCGCGAACACCGGGGAGCTGTTTTTT.

This chain joins TRBV2 and TRBJ1-1, with D perhaps matching TRBD1 (5 bases). The CDR3 extends over 17 amino acids. The V end lost 7 bases, the J end lost 2 bases, and 23 bases lay between the germline ends. Germline loops: CDR1 SNHLY, CDR2 FYNNEI. DNA for the CDR3: TGTGCCAGCACCGTAGGGACTAGGGGTAGGGGCAACACTGAAGCTTTCTTT. Its translation is CASTVGTRGRGNTEAFF. The entire variable domain, with the rest obtained from reference TRBV2 and TRBJ1-1, is as follows: EPEVTQTPSHQVTQMGQEVILRCVPISNHLYFYWYRQILGQKVEFLVSFYNNEISEKSEIFDDQFSVERPDGSNFTLKIRSTKLEDSAMYFCASTVGTRGRGNTEAFFGQGTRLTVV.

The CDR3 sequence: CATSRGQGARTGELFF. The DNA of the CDR3 is TGTGCCACCAGCAGAGGGCAGGGGGCAAGGACCGGGGAGCTGTTTTTT. The chain carries TRBV15 and TRBJ2-2; the match to TRBD1 covers 8 bases. The CDR3 extends over 16 amino acids. Germline CDR1 LNHNV, CDR2 YYDKDF (reference sequence). J was trimmed by 5 bases and V by 1 base; bases with no gene match: 6. Complete variable domain (other parts from reference TRBV15 and TRBJ2-2): DAMVIQNPRYQVTQFGKPVTLSCSQTLNHNVMYWYQQKSSQAPKLLFHYYDKDFNNEADTPDNFQSRRPNTSFCFLDIRSPGLGDTAMYLCATSRGQGARTGELFFGEGSRLTVL.

This clone was seen just once. This chain links TRBV10-3 with TRBJ2-3; D may be TRBD1 (5 bases). The CDR3 covers 17 residues. The germline V gene has CDR1 ENHRY and CDR2 SYGVKD. Between the trimmed V and J ends, which lost 3 bases and 2 bases, there was a span of 18 bases. The CDR3 loop is CAISDVRGHTFTDTQYF. DNA of the CDR3: TGTGCCATCAGTGACGTAAGAGGACACACATTCACAGATACGCAGTATTTT.

The CDR3 region is CASSSSDRGGTEAFF. CDR3 nucleotide sequence: TGTGCCAGCAGTAGCTCGGACAGGGGTGGCACTGAAGCTTTCTTT. The genes are TRBV28 and TRBJ1-1; 9 bases are shared with TRBD1. The CDR3 is 15 amino acids. After removal of 5 bases from V and 4 bases from J, the junction contained 8 bases not matched to a gene. The germline CDR1 and CDR2 sequences are MDHEN and SYDVKM.

The chain joins TRBV5-1 to TRBJ2-1, with TRBD2 matching over 9 bases. The CDR3 contains 16 residues. V shed 0 bases and J 2 bases; nucleotides not matched to a gene: 3. The germline V gene has CDR1 SGHRS and CDR2 YFSETQ. The CDR3 DNA is TGCGCCAGCAGCTTGGTTGGCGGGAGGGCCTACAATGAGCAGTTCTTC. This gives the protein CASSLVGGRAYNEQFF.

The V and J genes are TRBV5-6 and TRBJ1-1; 8 positions match TRBD1. The germline CDR1 and CDR2 sequences are SGHDT and YYEEEE. The CDR3 covers 15 residues. V dropped 1 base and J dropped 2; count of bases not matched to a gene: 4. As DNA, the CDR3 is TGTGCCAGCAGCTTGCTGGGACAGGCAAACACTGAAGCTTTCTTT. Translating gives CASSLLGQANTEAFF.

The CDR3 loop is CASRPGGAVSYGYTF. CDR3 DNA: TGTGCCAGCAGACCTGGGGGGGCGGTTAGCTATGGCTACACCTTC. This chain uses TRBV6-1 with TRBJ1-2; maybe TRBD1 (6 bases). Germline assignment: CDR1 MNHNS and CDR2 SASEGT. V lost 6 bases to trimming and J lost 4 bases, with 18 bases between them. There are 15 residues in the CDR3.

The rearrangement joins TRBV6-5 to TRBJ2-7, with 8 bases fitting TRBD2. Germline V gene data show CDR1 as MNHEY and CDR2 as SVGAGI. The CDR3 extends over 13 amino acids. V shed 7 bases, J shed 2 bases, and the junction held 4 bases outside the gene matches. The DNA for the CDR3 is TGTGCCAGCACTAGGGGACTAGCCTACGAGCAGTACTTC. It translates to CASTRGLAYEQYF.

As DNA, the CDR3 is TGTGCCAGCAGCTTGAGGGATGACTACGAGCAGTACTTC. Translating gives CASSLRDDYEQYF. This chain uses TRBV6-5 with TRBJ2-7; perhaps TRBD2 as D (5 bases). V shed 6 bases and J shed 3 bases, with 12 bases lying between them. CDR3 size: 13 residues. Germline V gene data show CDR1 as MNHEY and CDR2 as SVGAGI.

The table lists this clone with a count of one. The chain joins TRBV11-2 to TRBJ2-7; D is uncertain. V was cut by 1 base and J by 2 bases, with 9 bases left in between. This CDR3 spans 14 amino acids. Looked up from germline, CDR1 is SGHAT and CDR2 is FQNNGV. This chain's CDR3 is CASSLGTSTYEQYF. In nucleotides, the CDR3 is TGTGCCAGCAGCTTAGGAACGTCTACCTACGAGCAGTACTTC.

The chain links TRBV5-1 to TRBJ2-7, with 8 bases aligning to TRBD1. V shed 4 bases, J shed 6 bases, and the junction held 9 bases outside the gene matches. The CDR3 consists of 14 residues. Per the germline V gene, CDR1 is SGHRS and CDR2 is YFSETQ. CDR3: CASSDRGYTGEQYF. CDR3 coding DNA: TGCGCCAGCAGCGACAGGGGTTACACTGGCGAGCAGTACTTC.

V usage is TRBV9 and J usage is TRBJ2-1; tentative D call: TRBD2 (6 bases). Trimming removed 3 bases at V and 0 bases at J, with 10 bases between. Germline V gene lookup returns CDR1 SGDLS and CDR2 YYNGEE. The CDR3 covers 15 residues. The CDR3 nucleotides read TGTGCCAGCAGCGCCAGACTAGACTCCTACAATGAGCAGTTCTTC. It codes for CASSARLDSYNEQFF.

The genes are TRBV19 and TRBJ1-2; 10 bases align to TRBD1. This CDR3 has 14 residues. Germline loops: CDR1 LNHDA, CDR2 SQIVND (reference sequence). Germline trimming cut 5 bases from V and 7 bases from J; bases unmatched to any gene: 7. CDR3 sequence: CASSPRDRGPGYTF. As DNA, the CDR3 is TGTGCCAGTAGTCCGCGGGACAGGGGACCTGGCTACACCTTC.

V and J are TRBV7-9 and TRBJ2-5; a possible D gene is TRBD1 (6 bases). V lost 7 bases to trimming and J lost 5 bases, with 8 bases between them. CDR3 length equals 11 residues. Germline values: CDR1 SEHNR, CDR2 FQNEAQ (reference sequence). CDR3 residues: CASTQGETQYF. In nucleotides, the CDR3 is TGTGCCAGCACCCAGGGGGAGACCCAGTACTTC. Drawing the rest from reference TRBV7-9 and TRBJ2-5, the complete variable domain is DTGVSQNPRHKITKRGQNVTFRCDPISEHNRLYWYRQTLGQGPEFLTYFQNEAQLEKSRLLSDRFSAERPKGSFSTLEIQRTEQGDSAMYLCASTQGETQYFGPGTRLLVL.

The sample holds a few counts of this clone. J is TRBJ1-1 and V is TRBV19, with 7 bases aligning to TRBD1. CDR1 and CDR2 (germline): LNHDA, SQIVND (reference sequence). Losses at the gene ends were 6 bases for V and 1 base for J; bases not matched to a gene: 2. This CDR3 contains 13 residues. The CDR3 DNA follows: TGTGCCAGTAGGGGACAGCCGAACACTGAAGCTTTCTTT. Translation: CASRGQPNTEAFF.

This clone turned up a few times. This chain joins TRBV28 and TRBJ1-5; D might be TRBD1 (6 bases). V lost 3 bases and J 7 bases, leaving 13 bases between the germline ends. The CDR3 loop spans 14 amino acids. Per the germline V gene, CDR1 is MDHEN and CDR2 is SYDVKM. The CDR3: CASSFQGQIQPQHF. The CDR3, as DNA: TGTGCCAGCAGTTTCCAGGGGCAAATCCAGCCCCAGCATTTT.

The rearrangement joins TRBV6-1 to TRBJ2-1, with 12 nucleotides matching TRBD2. This CDR3 contains 15 residues. The junction had 9 bases not matched to a gene; V was cut back by 8 bases and J by 7 bases. Germline CDR1 and CDR2: MNHNS and SASEGT. The CDR3 reads CASGHLAGGPNEQFF. CDR3 DNA: TGTGCCAGCGGCCATCTAGCGGGAGGGCCGAATGAGCAGTTCTTC.

This clone was recorded a few times. This CDR3 is also generated by other DNA sequences in the sample. The chain employs TRBV5-1 and TRBJ2-1; 12 nucleotides match TRBD2. The CDR3 extends over 15 amino acids. Germline values: CDR1 SGHRS, CDR2 YFSETQ. Losses at the gene ends were 4 bases for V and 3 bases for J; bases not matched to a gene: 2. CDR3 DNA: TGCGCCAGCAGCCCGGGACTAGCGGGCTACAATGAGCAGTTCTTC. It specifies CASSPGLAGYNEQFF.

The chain is built from TRBV9 and TRBJ1-4; D perhaps matches TRBD1 (5 bases). Trimming left V 2 bases short and J 3 bases short, with 8 bases between. CDR3 size: 14 residues. Germline V CDR1 and CDR2: SGDLS, YYNGEE. DNA for the CDR3: TGTGCCAGCAGCGTGCAGGGTTCTAATGAAAAACTGTTTTTT. It is translated as CASSVQGSNEKLFF. Looking up the rest from reference TRBV9 and TRBJ1-4 gives the full variable domain: DSGVTQTPKHLITATGQRVTLRCSPRSGDLSVYWYQQSLDQGLQFLIQYYNGEERAKGNILERFSAQQFPDLHSELNLSSLELGDSALYFCASSVQGSNEKLFFGSGTQLSVL.